Below, 18 T cell receptor beta chains from the same sample are listed, as sequenced in a study of low-dose radiotherapy and immunotherapy resistance in tumors. As to time point: after trial treatment. Noted treatment: LDRT plus nivolumab, ipilimumab, low-dose cyclophosphamide and aspirin (RACIN trial). Gene-specific TRAV and TRBV primers were used for first-strand cDNA, covering alpha and beta chains. TCRs underwent 20 PCR cycles of amplification with a constant-region primer and V-primer adapter. MiXCR, run by TCRdb on the reads, gives a single entry per CDR3 protein. The sample contains roughly 100,000 distinct CDR3 sequences, more than 20% of which appear only once. Here the sequenced sample was PBMCs, taken after low-dose radiotherapy plus immunotherapy. The receptors originated from a male donor with prostate cancer.

The chain couples TRBV29-1 to TRBJ2-1; 9 bases match TRBD1. Germline V gives CDR1 SQVTM, CDR2 ANQGSEA. There are 12 residues in the CDR3. Unmatched junction bases numbered 6, after V lost 5 bases and J lost 10 bases. This chain's CDR3 is CSVTYRGQEQFF. In nucleotides, the CDR3 is TGCAGCGTTACCTACAGGGGGCAAGAGCAGTTCTTC.

This clonotype was seen ten or more times. The rearrangement joins TRBV27 to TRBJ2-7; D is unresolved. The germline V gene encodes CDR1 MNHEY and CDR2 SMNVEV (reference sequence). Trimming cost V 1 base and J 3 bases, with 13 bases left between them. The CDR3 runs 15 residues. This CDR3 is CASSLYAGSVYEQYF. Written as DNA, the CDR3 is TGTGCCAGCAGTTTATATGCAGGCTCCGTCTACGAGCAGTACTTC.

Ten or more counts support this clonotype. The chain combines TRBV11-2 with TRBJ1-5, with 7 nucleotides matching TRBD1. The CDR3 extends over 19 amino acids. Germline-derived CDR1 and CDR2 are SGHAT and FQNNGV. With 2 bases clipped from V and 5 bases from J, the junction kept 18 bases outside the gene matches. CDR3 nucleotides: TGTGCCAGCAGCTTACAGGCGAGACAGGGCCCCGGGGAGGATCAGCCCCAGCATTTT. This codes for CASSLQARQGPGEDQPQHF.

Many counts were recorded for this clonotype. This sequence may be a read error, since a much larger clone differs from it by one base. The chain is built from TRBV27 and TRBJ2-7; no clear D. This CDR3 comprises 11 residues. In germline, CDR1 is MNHEY, CDR2 SMNVEV (reference sequence). Trimming took off 4 bases at V and 2 bases at J, with 3 bases between the two ends. The DNA for the CDR3 is TGTGCCAGCAGTTCGGCCTACGAGCAGTACTTC. Residues: CASSSAYEQYF.

This clonotype was counted ten times or more. The chain joins TRBV7-3 to TRBJ1-5; D unresolved. The CDR3 has 14 amino acids. The V end lost 5 bases, the J end lost 7 bases, and 15 bases lay between the germline ends. CDR1 is SGHTA, CDR2 FQGTGA, per germline. In DNA form, the CDR3 reads TGTGCCAGCAGCCGAGACGGTTCCGGGCAGCCCCAGCATTTT. It translates to CASSRDGSGQPQHF.

This clonotype has ten or more counts. This sequence joins TRBV4-1 and TRBJ1-1, with 10 nucleotides matching TRBD1. V lost 6 bases and J lost 1; bases outside the gene matches: 5. The germline CDR1 and CDR2 sequences are MGHRA and YSYEKL. The CDR3 totals 15 residues. As DNA, the CDR3 is TGCGCCAGCAGTGCGGACAGGGGGGGGAACACTGAAGCTTTCTTT. Its translation is CASSADRGGNTEAFF.

In this sample, this clonotype turned up many times. V is TRBV11-3 and J is TRBJ2-2; 7 positions agree with TRBD1. Germline CDR1 is SGHNT and CDR2 is YENEEA. CDR3 length equals 14 residues. J was trimmed by 4 bases and V by 5 bases; bases with no gene match: 4. The CDR3 region has the DNA TGTGCCAGCAGCCCCGGGACAGCCACCGGGGAGCTGTTTTTT. It specifies CASSPGTATGELFF.

J is TRBJ1-6 and V is TRBV5-1, with D perhaps TRBD1 (5 bases). V was trimmed by 2 bases and J by 4 bases, leaving 13 bases between them. The CDR3 runs to 16 residues. The germline gives CDR1 SGHRS, CDR2 YFSETQ. CDR3 nucleotides: TGCGCCAGCAGCTTCGACAGTCTAGTTTATAATTCACCCCTCCACTTT. It encodes CASSFDSLVYNSPLHF.

In its sample, this clonotype was seen many times. The chain uses TRBV4-1 and TRBJ1-4, with a weak D call TRBD1 (6 bases). CDR1 MGHRA and CDR2 YSYEKL come from the germline V gene. V gave up 0 bases and J gave up 5 bases, with 10 bases separating them. The length of the CDR3 is 15 residues. The CDR3 bases are TGCGCCAGCAGCCAAGAATCTGGGGGCAATGAAAAACTGTTTTTT. This codes for CASSQESGGNEKLFF.

The V gene is TRBV27, the J gene TRBJ1-5; D is perhaps TRBD1 (5 bases). V was cut by 4 bases and J by 2 bases, with 6 bases left in between. CDR1 MNHEY and CDR2 SMNVEV come from the germline V gene (reference sequence). The CDR3 loop spans 13 amino acids. CDR3 sequence: CASSWGGNQPQHF. Written as DNA, the CDR3 is TGTGCCAGCAGTTGGGGCGGCAATCAGCCCCAGCATTTT.

This clonotype has a count of ten or more. The chain employs TRBV29-1 and TRBJ2-1; TRBD2 matches 8 bases. The CDR3 spans 13 residues. The V gene end was trimmed by 7 bases and the J gene end by 7 bases; junction bases not matched to a gene: 9. Germline lookup yields CDR1 SQVTM and CDR2 ANQGSEA. CDR3 in amino acids: CSGAARGANEQFF. DNA of the CDR3: TGCAGCGGCGCTGCGCGGGGGGCGAATGAGCAGTTCTTC.

This clonotype was detected ten times or more. The chain joins TRBV5-1 to TRBJ1-5; a possible D gene is TRBD1 (5 bases). The CDR3 contains 15 residues. Looked up from germline, CDR1 is SGHRS and CDR2 is YFSETQ. V gave up 0 bases and J gave up 2 bases, with 9 bases separating them. CDR3 region: CASSLEGTGNQPQHF. CDR3 bases: TGCGCCAGCAGCTTGGAAGGGACGGGCAATCAGCCCCAGCATTTT.

This clonotype was seen ten or more times. The rearrangement links TRBV7-6 to TRBJ2-5; D remains ambiguous. CDR1 is SGHVS, CDR2 FNYEAQ, per germline. Trimming removed 5 bases at V and 4 bases at J, with 20 bases between. The CDR3 has 16 residues. CDR3 DNA sequence: TGTGCCAGCAGCCCACGTGGCTCCCGGGCCCCAGAGACCCAGTACTTC. Amino acid sequence: CASSPRGSRAPETQYF.

The chain employs TRBV12-3 or TRBV12-4 and TRBJ2-7; 9 bases agree with TRBD2. This CDR3 comprises 14 residues. The trim removed 3 bases at V and 1 base at J, leaving 1 base unmatched. This CDR3 is CASSLTSGSYEQYF. CDR3 DNA sequence: TGTGCCAGCAGTTTGACTAGCGGTTCCTACGAGCAGTACTTC.

This clonotype was counted at least ten times. The chain carries TRBV30 and TRBJ1-3, with D possibly TRBD1 on 6 matching bases. V lost 2 bases, J lost 3 bases, and 17 bases lay in between. The CDR3 sequence is 16 residues long. Germline V lookup: CDR1 GTSNPN, CDR2 SVGIG (reference sequence). CDR3 DNA: TGTGCCTGGAGTACCCGCAGGGGCGCCCATGGAAACACCATATATTTT. Amino acids: CAWSTRRGAHGNTIYF.

This clonotype was seen at least ten times. The chain is built from TRBV21-1 and TRBJ2-5; the D call in the table, TRBD1, was not verified against the DNA. TRBV21-1 is a recognized pseudogene. This CDR3 spans 20 amino acids. The CDR3 loop is CASSTFLQPGQGFVGVTQYF. The CDR3 DNA follows: TGTGCCAGCAGCACTTTCCTCCAACCGGGACAGGGATTCGTTGGGGTGACCCAGTACTTC.

This clonotype came up many times. The chain employs TRBV12-3 or TRBV12-4 and TRBJ2-1, with D tentatively TRBD1 (5 bases). Between the trimmed V and J ends, which lost 7 bases and 1 base, there was a span of 20 bases. The CDR3 runs to 17 residues. The CDR3 is CASTLPLQGYSYNEQFF. Here the CDR3 DNA reads TGTGCCAGCACTCTACCCCTTCAGGGATATTCCTACAATGAGCAGTTCTTC.

Ten or more counts support this clonotype. The gene calls are TRBV20-1 and TRBJ2-3, with a tentative D call TRBD2 (5 bases). Deletions cut 7 bases from V and 3 bases from J, with 20 bases between. Germline V CDR1 and CDR2: DFQATT, SNEGSKA (reference sequence). This CDR3 region has 15 residues. CDR3 bases: TGCAGTGGCAGCCAAGCGGCGGTTGGGACAGATACGCAGTATTTT. Its protein product is CSGSQAAVGTDTQYF.